This paragraph covers one T cell receptor (beta chain) sequence. Its target is unknown. The CDR3 spans 14 residues. Germline V CDR1 and CDR2: MDHEN, SYDVKM. Losses at the gene ends were 6 bases for V and 8 bases for J; bases not matched to a gene: 8. The entry originates in a study of vaccination and CD4 T cells after COVID-19. At the level of the study: Post-vaccine sample collection happened at a median of 72 days after dose two, ranging 14 to 241. As a positive control, some control cultures were given a CEFX pool, while others were given an HIV-1 Nef pool or no peptide.

Sequenced with the Oncomine TCR Beta short-read assay was DNA taken from cultured CD4+ T cells. MiXCR, applied by TCRdb to the PCR reads, yields one record per CDR3 protein. The sample holds approximately 7,900 distinct CDR3 sequences, less than 25% seen once. The treatment here: roughly 10-day PBMC culture with coronavirus spike peptide pools or control peptides (ViraFEST assay). The culture of 1.5 million to 2 million PBMCs per well included 9.5 to 10 IU/ml IL-2 and about 9.8 ug/ml peptide pools. This chain uses TRBV28 with TRBJ2-4, with 9 positions matching TRBD1. The material was CD4+ T cells from blood, cultured in vitro, obtained after SARS-CoV-2 vaccination. This sequence was found in a human donor who had recovered from COVID-19. CDR3 nucleotide sequence: TGTGCCAGCAGCCGGGGACAGGGAGGTTACATTCAGTACTTC. It encodes CASSRGQGGYIQYF.